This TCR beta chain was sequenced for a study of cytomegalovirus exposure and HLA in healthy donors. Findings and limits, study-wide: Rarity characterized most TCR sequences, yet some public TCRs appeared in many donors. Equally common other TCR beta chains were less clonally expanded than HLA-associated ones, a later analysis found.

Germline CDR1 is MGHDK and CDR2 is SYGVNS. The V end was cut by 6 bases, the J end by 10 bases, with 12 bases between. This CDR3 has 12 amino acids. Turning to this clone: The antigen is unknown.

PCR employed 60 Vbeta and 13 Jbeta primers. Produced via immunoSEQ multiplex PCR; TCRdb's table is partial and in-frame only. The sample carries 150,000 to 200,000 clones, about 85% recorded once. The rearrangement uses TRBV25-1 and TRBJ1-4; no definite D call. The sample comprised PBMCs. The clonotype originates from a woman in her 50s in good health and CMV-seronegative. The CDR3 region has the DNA TGTGCCAGCAGGTCCGGAGGTGGAAAACTGTTTTTT. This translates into CASRSGGGKLFF.